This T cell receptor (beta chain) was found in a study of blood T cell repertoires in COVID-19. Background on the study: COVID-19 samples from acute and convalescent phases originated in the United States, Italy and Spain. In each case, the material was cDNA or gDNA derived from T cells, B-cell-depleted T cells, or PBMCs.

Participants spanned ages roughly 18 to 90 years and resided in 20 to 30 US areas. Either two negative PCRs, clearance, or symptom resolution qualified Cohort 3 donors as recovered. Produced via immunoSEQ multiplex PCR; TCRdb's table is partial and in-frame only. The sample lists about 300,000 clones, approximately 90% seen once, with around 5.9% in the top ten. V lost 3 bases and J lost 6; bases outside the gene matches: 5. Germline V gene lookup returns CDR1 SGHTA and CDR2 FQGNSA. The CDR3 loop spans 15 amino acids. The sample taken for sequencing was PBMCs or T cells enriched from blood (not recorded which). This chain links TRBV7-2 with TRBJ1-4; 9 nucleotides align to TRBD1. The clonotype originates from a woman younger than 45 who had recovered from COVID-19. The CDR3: CASSLDGQGYEKLFF. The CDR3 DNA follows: TGTGCCAGCAGCTTGGACGGACAGGGGTATGAAAAACTGTTTTTT.